A selection of T cell receptor beta chains follows, all from one sample in a study of T cells in Graves' hyperthyroidism and ophthalmopathy. Using its own MiXCR run on the multiplex PCR reads, TCRdb lists one record per CDR3 protein. The sample lists about 580,000 distinct CDR3 sequences, around 45% occurring once. Sequencing input: peripheral blood or thyroid tissue (not recorded which). Receptor source: a woman in her late teens or twenties with Graves' hyperthyroidism. Each CDR3 is given with its conserved first and last residue. The D gene is left open where the match is weak. The size entry is marked missing in some rows and otherwise reads once, few, many or a size class.

j_gene	v_gene	d_gene	abundance	len	CDR3nt	CDR3aa
TRBJ2-1	TRBV10-3	TRBD2	-	17	TGTGCCATCAGTGAGTCGACCGGGGGGGTCCCATACAATGAGCAGTTCTTC	CAISESTGGVPYNEQFF
TRBJ1-1	TRBV10-1	TRBD1	many	13	TGCGCCAGCAGTGAGTACAGGGGTACTGAAGCTTTCTTT	CASSEYRGTEAFF
TRBJ2-7	TRBV2	TRBD2	-	14	TGTGCCAGCAGTGGACTTGGCGGGAGGTACGAGCAGTACTTC	CASSGLGGRYEQYF
TRBJ2-7	TRBV5-4	TRBD2	many	14	TGTGCCAGCAGCAAGGGACTAGCGCCCTACGAGCAGTACTTC	CASSKGLAPYEQYF
TRBJ2-7	TRBV15	-	many	14	TGTGCCACCAGCAGAGGACTAGAGGTCTACGAGCAGTACTTC	CATSRGLEVYEQYF
TRBJ2-5	TRBV10-3	-	-	14	TGTGCCACCGTAACGGGGGACGGACAAGAGACCCAGTACTTC	CATVTGDGQETQYF
TRBJ1-2	TRBV20-1	-	many	13	TGCAGTGCGCCACAGGACTACGACTATGGCTACACCTTC	CSAPQDYDYGYTF
TRBJ2-3	TRBV2	-	-	14	TGTACCAGCGGCAGCGTTCTAAGCACAGATACGCAGTATTTT	CTSGSVLSTDTQYF
TRBJ1-1	TRBV29-1	-	-	15	TGCAGCGTTGAAGAGAGGCACAGTCAATACTCTGAAGCTTTCTTT	CSVEERHSQYSEAFF
TRBJ1-2	TRBV19	TRBD1	many	14	TGTGCCACCTCCAACCCGGGACAGGGAGAGGGCTGCACCTTC	CATSNPGQGEGCTF
TRBJ1-1	TRBV5-1	-	many	13	TGCGCCAGCAGCTTCGGCAGGGGCACTGAAGCTTTCTTT	CASSFGRGTEAFF
TRBJ1-5	TRBV29-1	-	-	14	TGCAGCGTTGGCCAGGGCCAGGGCAATCAGCCCCAGCATTTT	CSVGQGQGNQPQHF
TRBJ1-2	TRBV10-3	-	-	10	TGTGCCATCAGCAGTTCGGGCTACACCTTC	CAISSSGYTF
TRBJ1-1	TRBV12-3/TRBV12-4	-	many	12	TGTGCCAGCGGTCAGATGGACACTGAAGCTTTCTTT	CASGQMDTEAFF
TRBJ2-7	TRBV29-1	-	-	13	TGCAGCAAAGACCCCGGGTTGTACTACGAGCAGTACTTC	CSKDPGLYYEQYF
TRBJ2-7	TRBV6-5	TRBD2	few	14	TGTGCCAGCAGGCGACCGTCGGGGGGGTACGAGCAGTACTTC	CASRRPSGGYEQYF
TRBJ2-1	TRBV6-2/TRBV6-3	TRBD2	many	15	TGTGCCAGCAGTTACTCCAGGGACTACGTCGATGAGCAGTTCTTC	CASSYSRDYVDEQFF
TRBJ1-5	TRBV7-8	-	-	15	TGTGCCAGCCGCCTCACCGGAAACCCTAATCAGCCCCAGCATTTT	CASRLTGNPNQPQHF
TRBJ1-5	TRBV15	TRBD1	-	14	TGTGCCACCAGCAGGGGACAGGGGAATCAGCCCCAGCATTTT	CATSRGQGNQPQHF
TRBJ2-5	TRBV5-1	TRBD1	-	15	TGCGCCAGCAGCTTGGCCGGGGACAGAGGAGAGACCCAGTACTTC	CASSLAGDRGETQYF
TRBJ1-2	TRBV7-7	-	many	15	TGTGCTAGCAGCTTAGGACCACAGGGAGGCTATGGCTACACCTTC	CASSLGPQGGYGYTF
TRBJ1-2	TRBV7-2	-	many	15	TGTGCCAGCAGCGATACGGCAGGGGTTAGGTACGGCTACACCTTC	CASSDTAGVRYGYTF
TRBJ1-4	TRBV13	-	-	15	TGTGCCAGCACCTATCGGTTTAGCGGGAGGGAAAAACTGTTTTTT	CASTYRFSGREKLFF
TRBJ1-4	TRBV7-2	TRBD1	-	16	TGTGCCAGCAGCTTCCCCGGACAGGGGGCACGAGAAAAACTGTTTTTT	CASSFPGQGAREKLFF
TRBJ1-1	TRBV24-1	-	-	14	TGTGCCACCAGTGATGGCGTGACGAACACTGAAGCTTTCTTT	CATSDGVTNTEAFF
TRBJ2-7	TRBV20-1	TRBD2	-	13	TGCAGTGCTAACCCTAGCGGGGTGAATGAGCAGTACTTC	CSANPSGVNEQYF
TRBJ2-7	TRBV2	-	many	12	TGTGCCAGCAGCGATGGATCCTACGAGCAGTACTTC	CASSDGSYEQYF
TRBJ2-7	TRBV20-1	TRBD2	-	15	TGCAGTGCTAGAGACGGACTAGCGGGAGTTTCCGAGCAGTACTTC	CSARDGLAGVSEQYF
TRBJ2-1	TRBV7-2	TRBD2	few	12	TGTGCCAGCAGCTCAGGGAGGGATGAGCAGTTCTTC	CASSSGRDEQFF
TRBJ2-3	TRBV15	TRBD2	-	17	TGTGCCACCAGCAGGGAACTAAGCGGGAGGAGCACAGATACGCAGTATTTT	CATSRELSGRSTDTQYF
TRBJ1-2	TRBV24-1	-	many	14	TGTGCCACCAGTTCGGGCCTGGCTAACTATGGCTACACCTTC	CATSSGLANYGYTF
TRBJ1-2	TRBV25-1	-	many	13	TGTGCCAGCAGTGCCCTCGACTTATATGGCTACACCTTC	CASSALDLYGYTF
TRBJ1-1	TRBV3-1	-	-	14	TGTGCCAGCAGCCATGGGGGGGGCTACCCTGAAGCTTTCTTT	CASSHGGGYPEAFF
TRBJ1-2	TRBV10-3	-	-	13	TGTGCCATCACTACGGACGGGGTCTATGGCTACACCTTC	CAITTDGVYGYTF
TRBJ2-6	TRBV29-1	TRBD1	-	16	TGCAGCTCCCAACGGGACAGGGTTCGAGGGGCCAACGTCCTGACTTTC	CSSQRDRVRGANVLTF
TRBJ2-5	TRBV12-3/TRBV12-4	TRBD2	-	14	TGTGCCAGCGGTACTAGCGGGGAACAAGAGACCCAGTACTTC	CASGTSGEQETQYF
TRBJ1-1	TRBV29-1	TRBD1	-	12	TGCAGCGCTAGACCGGGACAGACTGAAGCTTTCTTT	CSARPGQTEAFF
TRBJ1-2	TRBV7-6	-	few	15	TGTGCCAGCTCAGAAGCCGGACAGCCTAACTATGGCTACACCTTC	CASSEAGQPNYGYTF
TRBJ2-7	TRBV15	TRBD1	-	14	TGTGCCACCAGCAGTCGACAGGGGATAAACGAGCAGTACTTC	CATSSRQGINEQYF
TRBJ2-7	TRBV19	TRBD2	many	14	TGTGCCAGTAGTCCTCAGCGGGGATACTACGAGCAGTACTTC	CASSPQRGYYEQYF
TRBJ1-3	TRBV30	-	-	13	TGTGCCTGGAGTGTACAGGGTGGAAACACCATATATTTT	CAWSVQGGNTIYF
TRBJ2-6	TRBV7-8	TRBD2	-	17	TGTGCCAGCACCTTAGCGGGCGGGAGCTCTGGGGCCAACGTCCTGACTTTC	CASTLAGGSSGANVLTF
TRBJ2-7	TRBV29-1	TRBD2	-	16	TGCAGCGTAACCGCCCTCAGGCGGGAGCTCTCCTACGAGCAGTACTTC	CSVTALRRELSYEQYF
TRBJ2-7	TRBV5-8	-	many	16	TGTGCCAGCAGCCCTGGAGCGCGAACAGGAACTTACGAGCAGTACTTC	CASSPGARTGTYEQYF
TRBJ1-1	TRBV12-3/TRBV12-4	-	many	12	TGTGCCAGCAGCCCGAGGCCCTTAGAGGCTTTCTTT	CASSPRPLEAFF
TRBJ1-1	TRBV5-1	-	many	14	TGCGCCAGCAGCCCGGCGGCTGAGGACACTGAAGCTTTCTTT	CASSPAAEDTEAFF
TRBJ2-7	TRBV7-8	-	-	15	TGTGCCAGCAGTTTCCTCCCTAAAACGGGCTACGAGCAGTACTTC	CASSFLPKTGYEQYF
TRBJ1-6	TRBV7-2	-	-	15	TGTGCCAGCACCCAAGAGGTGGGACATAATTCACCCCTCCACTTT	CASTQEVGHNSPLHF
TRBJ1-5	TRBV15	-	many	15	TGTGCCACCAGCAGACCCTCCGGGGCTGGGCAGCCCCAGCATTTT	CATSRPSGAGQPQHF
TRBJ1-1	TRBV6-1	-	-	13	TGTGCCAGCAGTGAAGCCCGACAGGCTGAAGCTTTCTTT	CASSEARQAEAFF
TRBJ1-1	TRBV20-1	-	-	17	TGCAGTGCCACAACCTTGGACAGCCGCGAAATTTTCACTGAAGCTTTCTTT	CSATTLDSREIFTEAFF
TRBJ2-2	TRBV4-1	-	-	14	TGCGCCAGCAGCCAAGAGGGAACTAGCGGGGAGCTGTTTTTT	CASSQEGTSGELFF
TRBJ2-5	TRBV24-1	-	many	15	TGTGCCACCAGTGGGATAGGTGGGGGGACCTGGGGCCAGTACTTC	CATSGIGGGTWGQYF
TRBJ2-7	TRBV12-3/TRBV12-4	TRBD2	-	15	TGTGCCAGCAGTTTTCGTTTAGCGGGAAATAATGAGCAGTACTTC	CASSFRLAGNNEQYF